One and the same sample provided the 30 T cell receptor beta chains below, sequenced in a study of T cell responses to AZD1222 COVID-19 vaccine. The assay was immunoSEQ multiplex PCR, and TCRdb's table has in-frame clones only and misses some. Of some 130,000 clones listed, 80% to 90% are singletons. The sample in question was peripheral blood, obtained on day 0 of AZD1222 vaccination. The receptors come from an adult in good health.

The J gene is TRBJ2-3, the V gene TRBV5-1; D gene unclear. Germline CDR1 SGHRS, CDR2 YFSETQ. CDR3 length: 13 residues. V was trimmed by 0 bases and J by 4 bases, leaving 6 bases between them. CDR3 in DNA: TGCGCCAGCAGCTTGGATCTTGCAGATACGCAGTATTTT. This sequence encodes CASSLDLADTQYF.

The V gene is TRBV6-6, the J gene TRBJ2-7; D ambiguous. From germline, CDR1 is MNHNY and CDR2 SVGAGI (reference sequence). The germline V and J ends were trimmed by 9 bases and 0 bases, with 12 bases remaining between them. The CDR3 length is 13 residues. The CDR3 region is CASKLPSSYEQYF. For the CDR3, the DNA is TGTGCCAGTAAGCTTCCTAGCTCCTACGAGCAGTACTTC.

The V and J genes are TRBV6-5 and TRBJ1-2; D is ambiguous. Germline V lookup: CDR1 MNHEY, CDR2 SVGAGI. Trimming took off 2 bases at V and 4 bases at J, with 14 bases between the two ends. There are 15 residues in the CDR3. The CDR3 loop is CASSYKDPRGYGYTF. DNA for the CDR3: TGTGCCAGCAGTTACAAGGACCCACGGGGCTATGGCTACACCTTC.

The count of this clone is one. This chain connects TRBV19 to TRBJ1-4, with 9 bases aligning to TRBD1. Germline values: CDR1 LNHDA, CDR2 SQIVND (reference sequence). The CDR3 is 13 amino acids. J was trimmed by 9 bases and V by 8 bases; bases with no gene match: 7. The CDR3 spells CASHSDRGKKLFF. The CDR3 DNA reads TGTGCCAGTCATTCAGACAGGGGGAAAAAACTGTTTTTT.

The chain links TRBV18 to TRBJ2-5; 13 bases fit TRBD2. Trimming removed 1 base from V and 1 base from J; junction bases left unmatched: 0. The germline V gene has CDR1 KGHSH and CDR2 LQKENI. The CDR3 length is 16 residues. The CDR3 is CASSPRLAGGQETQYF. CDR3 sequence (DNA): TGTGCCAGCTCACCACGACTAGCGGGGGGCCAAGAGACCCAGTACTTC.

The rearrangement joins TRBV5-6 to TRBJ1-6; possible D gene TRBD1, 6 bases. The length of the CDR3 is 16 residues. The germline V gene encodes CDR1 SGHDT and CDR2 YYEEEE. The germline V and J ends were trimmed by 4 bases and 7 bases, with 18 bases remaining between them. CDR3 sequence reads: CASSLRTASLNSPLHF. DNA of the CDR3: TGTGCCAGCAGCCTCAGGACAGCTTCTCTAAATTCACCCCTCCACTTT.

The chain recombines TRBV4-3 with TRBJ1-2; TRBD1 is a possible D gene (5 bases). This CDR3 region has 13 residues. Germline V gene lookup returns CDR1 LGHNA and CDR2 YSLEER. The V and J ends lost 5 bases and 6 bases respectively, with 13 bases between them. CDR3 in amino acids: CASSASMGHGYTF. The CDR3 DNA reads TGCGCCAGCAGCGCGAGTATGGGGCATGGCTACACCTTC.

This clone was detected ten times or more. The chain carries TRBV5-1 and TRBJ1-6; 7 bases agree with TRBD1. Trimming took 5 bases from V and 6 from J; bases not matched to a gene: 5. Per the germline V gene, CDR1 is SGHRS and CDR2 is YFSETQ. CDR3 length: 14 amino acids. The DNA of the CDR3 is TGCGCCAGCAGATGGACAGGCTCTAATTCACCCCTCCACTTT. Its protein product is CASRWTGSNSPLHF.

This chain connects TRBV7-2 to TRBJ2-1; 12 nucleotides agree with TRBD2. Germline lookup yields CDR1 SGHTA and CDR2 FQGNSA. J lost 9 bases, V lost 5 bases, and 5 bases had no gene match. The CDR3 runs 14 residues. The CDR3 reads CASSLQTSGSEQFF. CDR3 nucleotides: TGTGCCAGCAGCCTGCAGACTAGCGGGAGTGAGCAGTTCTTC.

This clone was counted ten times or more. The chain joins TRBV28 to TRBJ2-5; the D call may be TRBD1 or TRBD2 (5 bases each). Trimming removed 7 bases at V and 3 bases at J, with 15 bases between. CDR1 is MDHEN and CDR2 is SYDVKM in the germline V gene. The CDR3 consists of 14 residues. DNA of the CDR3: TGTGCCAGCACCTCAGTGGGGACCAAAGAGACCCAGTACTTC. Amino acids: CASTSVGTKETQYF. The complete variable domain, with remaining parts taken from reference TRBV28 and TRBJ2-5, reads DVKVTQSSRYLVKRTGEKVFLECVQDMDHENMFWYRQDPGLGLRLIYFSYDVKMKEKGDIPEGYSVSREKKERFSLILESASTNQTSMYLCASTSVGTKETQYFGPGTRLLVL.

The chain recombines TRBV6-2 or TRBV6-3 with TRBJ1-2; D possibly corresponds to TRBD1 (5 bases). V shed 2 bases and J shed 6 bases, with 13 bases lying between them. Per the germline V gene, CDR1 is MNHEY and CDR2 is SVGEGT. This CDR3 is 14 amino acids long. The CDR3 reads CASSYDWGSDGYTF. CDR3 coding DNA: TGTGCCAGCAGTTACGATTGGGGGAGCGATGGCTACACCTTC.

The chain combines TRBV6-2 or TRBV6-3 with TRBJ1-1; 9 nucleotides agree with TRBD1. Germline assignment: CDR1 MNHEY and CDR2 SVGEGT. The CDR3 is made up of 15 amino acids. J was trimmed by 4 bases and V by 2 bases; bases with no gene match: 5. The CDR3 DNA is TGTGCCAGCAGTTACCGGGGACAGGGAGGCACTGAAGCTTTCTTT. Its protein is CASSYRGQGGTEAFF.

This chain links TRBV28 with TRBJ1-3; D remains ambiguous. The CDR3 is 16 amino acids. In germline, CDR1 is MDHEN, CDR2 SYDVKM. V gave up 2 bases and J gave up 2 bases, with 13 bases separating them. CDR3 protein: CASSLNAGYAGNTIYF. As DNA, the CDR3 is TGTGCCAGCAGTTTAAATGCAGGCTACGCTGGAAACACCATATATTTT.

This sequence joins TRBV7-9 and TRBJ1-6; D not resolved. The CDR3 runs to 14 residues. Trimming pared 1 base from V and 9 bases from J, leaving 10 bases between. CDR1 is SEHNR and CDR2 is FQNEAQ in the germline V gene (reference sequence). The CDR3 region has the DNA TGTGCCAGCAGCTTAGGGCTCCCCCTTTCACCCCTCCACTTT. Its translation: CASSLGLPLSPLHF.

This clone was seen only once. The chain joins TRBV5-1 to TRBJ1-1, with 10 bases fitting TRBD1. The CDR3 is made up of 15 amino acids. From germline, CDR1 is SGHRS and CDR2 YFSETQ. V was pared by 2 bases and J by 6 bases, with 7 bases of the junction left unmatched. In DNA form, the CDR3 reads TGCGCCAGCAGCTTAATAGGACAGGGGGGAGCTGAAGCTTTCTTT. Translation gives CASSLIGQGGAEAFF.

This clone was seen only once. CDR3 region: CASSDGTGSYNEQFF. The CDR3 DNA reads as TGTGCCAGCAGCGACGGGACAGGGTCGTACAATGAGCAGTTCTTC. This rearrangement joins TRBV9 to TRBJ2-1; TRBD1 matches at 9 bases. Trimming at V came to 3 bases and at J to 4 bases, leaving 5 bases not matched to a gene. The CDR3 contains 15 residues. Looked up from germline, CDR1 is SGDLS and CDR2 is YYNGEE.

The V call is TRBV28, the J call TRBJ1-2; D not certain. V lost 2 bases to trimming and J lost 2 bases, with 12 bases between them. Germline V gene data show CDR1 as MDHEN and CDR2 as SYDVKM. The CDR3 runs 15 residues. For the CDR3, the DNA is TGTGCCAGCAGTTTAGGGATTCGGGAAAACTATGGCTACACCTTC. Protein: CASSLGIRENYGYTF.

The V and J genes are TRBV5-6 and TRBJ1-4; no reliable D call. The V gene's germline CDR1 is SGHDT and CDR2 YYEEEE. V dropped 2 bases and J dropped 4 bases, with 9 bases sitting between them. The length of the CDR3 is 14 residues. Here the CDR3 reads CASSFGQHNEKLFF. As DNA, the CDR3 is TGTGCCAGCAGCTTCGGGCAGCATAATGAAAAACTGTTTTTT.

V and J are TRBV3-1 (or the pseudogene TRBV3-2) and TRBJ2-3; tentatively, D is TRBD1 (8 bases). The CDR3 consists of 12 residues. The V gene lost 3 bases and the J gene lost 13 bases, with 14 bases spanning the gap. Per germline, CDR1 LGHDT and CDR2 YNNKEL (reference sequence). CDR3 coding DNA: TGTGCCAGCAGCCACCGGACAGGGAGGGAGTATTTT. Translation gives CASSHRTGREYF.

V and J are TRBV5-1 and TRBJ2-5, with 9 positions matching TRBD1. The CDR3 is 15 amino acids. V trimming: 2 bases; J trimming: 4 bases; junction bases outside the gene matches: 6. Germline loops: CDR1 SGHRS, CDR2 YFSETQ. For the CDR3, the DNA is TGCGCCAGCAGCTTACAGGGGGCGGATGGAGAGACCCAGTACTTC. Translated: CASSLQGADGETQYF.

The CDR3 nucleotides are TGCGCCAGCAGCTTGGGGGGGGGCGCACCCTACGAGCAGTACTTC. This encodes CASSLGGGAPYEQYF. The chain couples TRBV5-1 to TRBJ2-7, with a possible D match to TRBD2 (7 bases). This CDR3 region has 15 residues. Trimming shortened V by 0 bases and J by 2 bases, and 12 bases separated the two germline ends. The V gene's germline CDR1 is SGHRS and CDR2 YFSETQ.

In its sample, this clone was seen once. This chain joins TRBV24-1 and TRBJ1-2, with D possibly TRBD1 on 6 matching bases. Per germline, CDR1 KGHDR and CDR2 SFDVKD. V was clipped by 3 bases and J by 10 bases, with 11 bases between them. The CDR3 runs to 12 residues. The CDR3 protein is CATSDPGQFYTF. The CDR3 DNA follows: TGTGCCACCAGTGATCCCGGACAGTTCTACACCTTC.

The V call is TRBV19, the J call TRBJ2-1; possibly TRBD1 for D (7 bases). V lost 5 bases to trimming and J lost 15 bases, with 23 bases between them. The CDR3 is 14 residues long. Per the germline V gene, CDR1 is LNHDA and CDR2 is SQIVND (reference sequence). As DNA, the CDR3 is TGTGCCAGTAGTGACTTTGGGCGGGGACAGCCGATGTTCTTC. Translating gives CASSDFGRGQPMFF.

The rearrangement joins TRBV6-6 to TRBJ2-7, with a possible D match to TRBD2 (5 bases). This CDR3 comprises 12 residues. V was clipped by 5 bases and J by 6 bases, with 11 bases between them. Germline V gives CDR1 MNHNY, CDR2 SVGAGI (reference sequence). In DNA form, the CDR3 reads TGTGCCAGCAGTACTTACCGGGGCGAGCAGTACTTC. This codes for CASSTYRGEQYF.

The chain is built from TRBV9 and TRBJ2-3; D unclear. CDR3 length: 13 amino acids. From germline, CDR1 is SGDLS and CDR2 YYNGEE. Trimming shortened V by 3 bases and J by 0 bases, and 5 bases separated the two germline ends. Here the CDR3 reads CASSEFSTDTQYF. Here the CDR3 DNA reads TGTGCCAGCAGCGAATTTAGCACAGATACGCAGTATTTT.

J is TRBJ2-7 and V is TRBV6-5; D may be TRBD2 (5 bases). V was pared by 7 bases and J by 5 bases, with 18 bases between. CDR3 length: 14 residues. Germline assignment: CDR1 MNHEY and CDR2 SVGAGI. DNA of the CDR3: TGTGCCAGCACTCTAAGAGGGCAGAGAGACGAGCAGTACTTC. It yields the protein CASTLRGQRDEQYF.

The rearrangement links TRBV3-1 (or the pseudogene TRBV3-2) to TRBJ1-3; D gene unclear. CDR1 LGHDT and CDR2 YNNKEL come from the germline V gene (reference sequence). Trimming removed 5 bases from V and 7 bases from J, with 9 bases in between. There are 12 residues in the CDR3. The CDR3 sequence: CASSNLRNTIYF. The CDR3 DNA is TGTGCCAGCAGCAACCTCAGGAACACCATATATTTT.

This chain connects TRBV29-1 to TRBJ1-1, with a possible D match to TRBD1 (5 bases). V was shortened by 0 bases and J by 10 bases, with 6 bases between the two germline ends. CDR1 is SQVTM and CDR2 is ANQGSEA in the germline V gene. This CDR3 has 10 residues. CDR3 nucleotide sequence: TGCAGCGTTGAAGAAAGGGGAGCTTTCTTT. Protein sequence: CSVEERGAFF. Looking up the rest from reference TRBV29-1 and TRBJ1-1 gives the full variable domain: SAVISQKPSRDICQRGTSLTIQCQVDSQVTMMFWYRQQPGQSLTLIATANQGSEATYESGFVIDKFPISRPNLTFSTLTVSNMSPEDSSIYLCSVEERGAFFGQGTRLTVV.

The DNA for the CDR3 is TGTGCCAGCAGTCCAGGATCGATCGACAGACCCACTAATGAAAAACTGTTTTTT. Translated: CASSPGSIDRPTNEKLFF. V gene TRBV28 combines with J gene TRBJ1-4; D is perhaps TRBD1 (5 bases). V shed 5 bases and J shed 2 bases, with 21 bases lying between them. CDR1 and CDR2 from the germline V gene are MDHEN and SYDVKM. This CDR3 region has 18 residues.

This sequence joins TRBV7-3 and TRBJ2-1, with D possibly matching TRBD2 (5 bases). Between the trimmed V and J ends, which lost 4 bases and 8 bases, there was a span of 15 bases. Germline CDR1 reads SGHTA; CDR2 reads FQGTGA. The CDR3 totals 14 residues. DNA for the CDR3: TGTGCCAGCAGCTCCTCGGGGATCGGCGATGAGCAGTTCTTC. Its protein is CASSSSGIGDEQFF.